The following is a T cell receptor beta chain sequence with its context. Its antigen is as yet unknown. Germline V gives CDR1 SQVTM, CDR2 ANQGSEA. With 7 bases clipped from V and 7 bases from J, the junction kept 13 bases outside the gene matches. This CDR3 comprises 14 residues. The PCR had 60 Vbeta and 13 Jbeta primers. Here immunoSEQ multiplex PCR was the method, and the copy in TCRdb shows in-frame clones only, minus some. The sample shows around 160,000 clones, 77% of them seen only once. This sample stems from a study of cytomegalovirus exposure and HLA in healthy donors. General study results and limits: HLA allele associations emerged for roughly 16,000 TCR beta sequences in a later analysis, at 0.05 false discovery rate.

Sequenced sample: PBMCs. This TCR came from a male donor in good health and CMV-seropositive. The gene calls are TRBV29-1 and TRBJ1-2, with 9 bases aligning to TRBD1. Written as DNA, the CDR3 is TGCAGCGCCGGTGGGGACAGGGAGCGGAGTGGCTACACCTTC. It codes for CSAGGDRERSGYTF.